Below are 29 T cell receptor beta chains sequenced from a single sample in a study of OX40 agonist ivuxolimab in advanced cancers. TCRdb keeps only in-frame clones here, not all; method: immunoSEQ multiplex PCR. Found here are 70,000 to 95,000 clones, about 90% of them singletons; the top ten hold more than 0.5%. The material sequenced was CD4+ or CD8+ T cells sorted from blood, taken in a trial of the OX40 agonist ivuxolimab. The origin of the receptors is an adult with an advanced solid tumor such as melanoma, head and neck, liver or kidney cancer.

For this clone: Other DNA sequences in the sample encode the same CDR3. The chain carries TRBV7-2 and TRBJ2-5; D unresolved. Looked up from germline, CDR1 is SGHTA and CDR2 is FQGNSA. This CDR3 is built from 12 residues. V dropped 1 base and J dropped 2 bases, with 2 bases sitting between them. The CDR3 spells CASSLGQETQYF. The CDR3 DNA reads as TGTGCCAGCAGCTTAGGTCAAGAGACCCAGTACTTC. Using reference TRBV7-2 and TRBJ2-5 for the parts outside the CDR3, the full variable domain is GAGVSQSPSNKVTEKGKDVELRCDPISGHTALYWYRQSLGQGLEFLIYFQGNSAPDKSGLPSDRFSAERTGGSVSTLTIQRTQQEDSAVYLCASSLGQETQYFGPGTRLLVL.

The chain couples TRBV6-5 to TRBJ1-4; D is unresolved. This CDR3 comprises 11 residues. The germline gives CDR1 MNHEY, CDR2 SVGAGI. Trimming stripped 5 bases from V and 7 bases from J, with 5 bases between. The CDR3 DNA is TGTGCCAGCAGTCCCGGTGAAAAACTGTTTTTT. Amino acids: CASSPGEKLFF.

The V gene is TRBV4-2, the J gene TRBJ2-5, with 14 positions matching TRBD2. The V segment lost 3 bases and the J segment 6 bases; nucleotides outside the gene matches: 18. The germline V gene encodes CDR1 LGHNA and CDR2 YNFKEQ. This CDR3 has 20 amino acids. CDR3 loop: CASSHSLTTSGGAVSKTQYF. The CDR3 coding sequence is TGTGCCAGCAGCCACAGCCTCACGACTAGCGGGGGGGCCGTGTCCAAGACCCAGTACTTC.

This sequence joins TRBV4-2 and TRBJ1-2; D gene uncertain. The CDR3 totals 13 residues. Trimming removed 0 bases from V and 5 bases from J, with 7 bases in between. Germline lookup yields CDR1 LGHNA and CDR2 YNFKEQ. DNA of the CDR3: TGTGCCAGCAGCCAAGATGGCCTGTATGGCTACACCTTC. It translates to CASSQDGLYGYTF.

CDR3 in DNA: TGTGCCAGCAGTTTATCAAGGGGGTCATACACAGATACGCAGTATTTT. Its protein product is CASSLSRGSYTDTQYF. The chain is built from TRBV27 and TRBJ2-3, with D possibly matching TRBD1 (6 bases). Germline CDR1 and CDR2: MNHEY and SMNVEV (reference sequence). V was trimmed by 0 bases and J by 2 bases, leaving 12 bases between them. The CDR3 totals 16 residues.

The chain joins TRBV6-1 to TRBJ1-2; tentative D call: TRBD1 (5 bases). Deletions cut 4 bases from V and 3 bases from J, with 6 bases between. The CDR3 covers 12 residues. CDR1 is MNHNS and CDR2 is SASEGT in the germline V gene. The CDR3 reads CASSVTDYGYTF. The CDR3 DNA sequence: TGTGCCAGCAGTGTGACAGACTATGGCTACACCTTC.

The chain carries TRBV6-5 and TRBJ1-1, with D possibly matching TRBD1 (6 bases). Per germline, CDR1 MNHEY and CDR2 SVGAGI. CDR3 length: 13 amino acids. V was clipped by 5 bases and J by 1 base, with 8 bases between them. The CDR3 reads CASSKQGNTEAFF. CDR3 nucleotides: TGTGCCAGCAGTAAACAGGGGAACACTGAAGCTTTCTTT.

This clone has only a few counts. The chain recombines TRBV9 with TRBJ2-7; D may be TRBD2 (5 bases). The CDR3 has 15 amino acids. V lost 4 bases to trimming and J lost 0 bases, with 14 bases between them. Germline V gene lookup returns CDR1 SGDLS and CDR2 YYNGEE. The CDR3 DNA reads TGTGCCAGCAGCATTCAGGCGGGCGGCTCCTACGAGCAGTACTTC. It encodes CASSIQAGGSYEQYF.

The chain carries TRBV30 and TRBJ1-1; no definite D call. This CDR3 spans 16 amino acids. V was shortened by 0 bases and J by 3 bases, with 17 bases between the two germline ends. CDR1 is GTSNPN, CDR2 SVGIG, per germline (reference sequence). The CDR3 here is CAWSVRTVGRDTEAFF. CDR3 in DNA: TGTGCCTGGAGTGTAAGAACGGTGGGTAGGGACACTGAAGCTTTCTTT.

V is TRBV10-1 and J is TRBJ2-7; 12 bases match TRBD1. This CDR3 is built from 19 residues. Germline lookup yields CDR1 WNHNN and CDR2 SYGVQD (reference sequence). J was trimmed by 11 bases and V by 6 bases; bases with no gene match: 26. The CDR3 DNA reads as TGCGCCAGCAGGGGGGGGTGGGACAGGGGGCAGGAGTTATCCCTCGAAGAGTACTTC. Protein product: CASRGGWDRGQELSLEEYF.

The rearrangement uses TRBV19 and TRBJ2-2; D not certain. The CDR3 extends over 13 amino acids. The germline gives CDR1 LNHDA, CDR2 SQIVND (reference sequence). Trimming removed 3 bases at V and 4 bases at J, with 6 bases between. Here the CDR3 reads CASSIRITGELFF. As DNA, the CDR3 is TGTGCCAGTAGTATTCGGATCACCGGGGAGCTGTTTTTT.

The sample holds one count of this clone. This chain uses TRBV10-1 with TRBJ1-1, with D perhaps TRBD1 (5 bases). The CDR3 length is 13 residues. V gave up 8 bases and J gave up 3 bases, with 13 bases separating them. The germline gives CDR1 WNHNN, CDR2 SYGVQD (reference sequence). CDR3: CASSLGTDTEAFF. Written as DNA, the CDR3 is TGCGCCAGCTCCCTGGGGACTGACACTGAAGCTTTCTTT.

The chain is built from TRBV5-1 and TRBJ1-4; D is ambiguous. CDR3 length: 15 residues. CDR1 and CDR2 from the germline V gene are SGHRS and YFSETQ. V was pared by 0 bases and J by 0 bases, with 6 bases between. The CDR3 is CASSLGSTTNEKLFF. In DNA form, the CDR3 reads TGCGCCAGCAGCTTGGGGTCTACAACTAATGAAAAACTGTTTTTT.

The J gene is TRBJ2-1, the V gene TRBV28; 7 nucleotides match TRBD2. J was trimmed by 9 bases and V by 1 base; bases with no gene match: 12. Germline V gives CDR1 MDHEN, CDR2 SYDVKM. This CDR3 region has 16 residues. CDR3 bases: TGTGCCAGCAGTTTATTTGCGGGAGAGAGGTGGGGTGAGCAGTTCTTC. Protein product: CASSLFAGERWGEQFF.

The gene calls are TRBV10-3 and TRBJ1-2, with a possible D match to TRBD1 (5 bases). Trimming stripped 6 bases from V and 3 bases from J, with 17 bases between. The length of the CDR3 is 15 residues. The germline V gene has CDR1 ENHRY and CDR2 SYGVKD. This CDR3 reads CAISPYGGEDYGYTF. The CDR3 region has the DNA TGTGCCATCAGCCCCTACGGGGGGGAGGACTATGGCTACACCTTC.

V usage is TRBV6-5 and J usage is TRBJ2-1; no firm D call. The V gene's germline CDR1 is MNHEY and CDR2 SVGAGI. CDR3 length: 16 amino acids. V lost 0 bases and J lost 14, with 23 bases in between. CDR3 DNA: TGTGCCAGCAGTTACTCTTGGTTCTCCACGGCAATTCCCGAGTTCTTC. Its translation: CASSYSWFSTAIPEFF.

The chain is built from TRBV9 and TRBJ2-7; a weak D match, TRBD1 (8 bases). Trimming left V 4 bases short and J 6 bases short, with 23 bases between. The CDR3 has 16 amino acids. Germline values: CDR1 SGDLS, CDR2 YYNGEE. The CDR3 region is CASSPVPQGGSFEQYF. In DNA, the CDR3 is TGTGCCAGCAGCCCTGTCCCACAGGGGGGGAGTTTCGAGCAGTACTTC.

This chain connects TRBV29-1 to TRBJ2-4; TRBD1 agrees at 7 bases. Germline trimming cut 7 bases from V and 0 bases from J; bases unmatched to any gene: 6. This CDR3 has 14 residues. From germline, CDR1 is SQVTM and CDR2 ANQGSEA. CDR3 bases: TGCAGCGCCGGGACAGATCTAGCCAAAAACATTCAGTACTTC. Amino acids: CSAGTDLAKNIQYF.

The chain employs TRBV7-9 and TRBJ2-7; TRBD1 might be the D (6 bases). The CDR3 is 12 amino acids. Trimming removed 4 bases from V and 7 bases from J, with 11 bases in between. In germline, CDR1 is SEHNR, CDR2 FQNEAQ (reference sequence). The CDR3 sequence is CASSSQGLEQYF. In DNA form, the CDR3 reads TGTGCCAGCAGCTCACAGGGATTGGAGCAGTACTTC.

V is TRBV5-4 and J is TRBJ2-5; D possibly matches TRBD1 or TRBD2 (5 bases each). In germline, CDR1 is SGHNT, CDR2 YYREEE (reference sequence). The length of the CDR3 is 16 residues. The V end lost 4 bases, the J end lost 2 bases, and 18 bases lay between the germline ends. In DNA form, the CDR3 reads TGTGCCAGCAGCGTCGCCCCCTCGGGGCCACAAGAGACCCAGTACTTC. As protein: CASSVAPSGPQETQYF.

This clone has just one count. This CDR3 is CATSRDRGVTEAFF. The CDR3 DNA reads as TGTGCCACCAGCAGAGATCGGGGAGTTACTGAAGCTTTCTTT. The V call is TRBV15, the J call TRBJ1-1; D gene uncertain. V dropped 0 bases and J dropped 5 bases, with 10 bases sitting between them. CDR3 length equals 14 residues. Per the germline V gene, CDR1 is LNHNV and CDR2 is YYDKDF (reference sequence).

The chain uses TRBV2 and TRBJ1-2; D is unclear. The CDR3 is made up of 12 amino acids. Per germline, CDR1 SNHLY and CDR2 FYNNEI. Deletions cut 6 bases from V and 2 bases from J, with 7 bases between. For the CDR3, the DNA is TGTGCCAGCAGGGAGGACAACTATGGCTACACCTTC. Its protein product is CASREDNYGYTF.

V usage is TRBV5-6 and J usage is TRBJ1-3; 8 nucleotides line up with TRBD1. Per germline, CDR1 SGHDT and CDR2 YYEEEE. V gave up 3 bases and J gave up 4 bases; unmatched junction bases: 9. This CDR3 has 16 residues. This CDR3 reads CASSWGQALSGNTIYF. The CDR3, as DNA: TGTGCCAGCAGCTGGGGACAGGCTCTGTCCGGAAACACCATATATTTT.

The chain combines TRBV7-8 with TRBJ1-2; D remains ambiguous. Looked up from germline, CDR1 is SGHVS and CDR2 is FQNEAQ. CDR3 size: 12 residues. Trimming cost V 5 bases and J 6 bases, with 10 bases left between them. The CDR3 is CASSRNVDGYTF. CDR3 bases: TGTGCCAGCAGCCGGAATGTTGATGGCTACACCTTC.

The gene calls are TRBV30 and TRBJ2-7, with TRBD2 matching 7 bases. Germline assignment: CDR1 GTSNPN and CDR2 SVGIG (reference sequence). The CDR3 spans 14 residues. The V and J ends lost 3 bases and 0 bases, in that order; junction bases with no gene match: 5. For the CDR3, the DNA is TGTGCCTGGAGCCTCGGGGGGAGCTCCTACGAGCAGTACTTC. This encodes CAWSLGGSSYEQYF. Supplemented by reference TRBV30 and TRBJ2-7, the full variable domain reads SQTIHQWPATLVQPVGSPLSLECTVEGTSNPNLYWYRQAAGRGLQLLFYSVGIGQISSEVPQNLSASRPQDRQFILSSKKLLLSDSGFYLCAWSLGGSSYEQYFGPGTRLTVT.

The chain carries TRBV19 and TRBJ1-2, with 7 bases that match TRBD1. This CDR3 has 13 amino acids. CDR1 LNHDA and CDR2 SQIVND come from the germline V gene (reference sequence). V dropped 6 bases and J dropped 0; count of bases not matched to a gene: 1. CDR3 nucleotides: TGTGCCAGTAGGGGACAGACTAACTATGGCTACACCTTC. It translates to CASRGQTNYGYTF.

V and J are TRBV7-2 and TRBJ1-3; D call uncertain. The germline V and J ends were trimmed by 4 bases and 8 bases, with 6 bases remaining between them. The germline V gene has CDR1 SGHTA and CDR2 FQGNSA. This CDR3 is 11 amino acids long. CDR3 nucleotide sequence: TGTGCCAGCAGCTCCCGTTACACCATATATTTT. Encoded protein: CASSSRYTIYF.

The chain is built from TRBV6-6 and TRBJ1-1, with a possible D match to TRBD1 (5 bases). Germline-derived CDR1 and CDR2 are MNHNY and SVGAGI (reference sequence). V was cut by 8 bases and J by 2 bases, with 12 bases left in between. The CDR3 is 13 residues long. The CDR3 spells CASSTDTNTEAFF. CDR3 in DNA: TGTGCCAGCTCGACAGATACCAACACTGAAGCTTTCTTT.

About this clone itself: The junction departs from germline at one end; a sequencing error may be responsible. The V and J genes are TRBV7-7 and TRBJ2-7; 10 nucleotides line up with TRBD1. The CDR3 loop spans 15 amino acids. Germline-derived CDR1 and CDR2 are SSHAT and FNYEAQ (reference sequence). Written as DNA, the CDR3 is TGTGCTAGCAGCAGGGGGGACAGGGGATCCTACGAGCAGTACTTC. This codes for CASSRGDRGSYEQYF.